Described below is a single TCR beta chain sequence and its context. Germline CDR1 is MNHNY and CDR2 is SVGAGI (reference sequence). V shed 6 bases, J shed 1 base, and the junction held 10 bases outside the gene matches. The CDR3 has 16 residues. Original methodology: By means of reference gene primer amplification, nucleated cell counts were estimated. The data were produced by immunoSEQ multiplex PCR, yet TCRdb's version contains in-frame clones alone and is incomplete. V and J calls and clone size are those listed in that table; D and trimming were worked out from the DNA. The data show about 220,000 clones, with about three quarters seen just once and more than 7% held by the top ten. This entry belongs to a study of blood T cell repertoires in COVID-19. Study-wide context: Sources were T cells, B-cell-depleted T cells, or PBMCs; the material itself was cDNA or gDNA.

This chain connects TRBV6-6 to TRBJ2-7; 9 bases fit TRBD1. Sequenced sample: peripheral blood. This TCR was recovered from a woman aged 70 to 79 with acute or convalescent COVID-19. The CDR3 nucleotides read TGTGCCAGCAGAACCGGGGTGGACAGGGGTTCCTACGAGCAGTACTTC. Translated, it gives CASRTGVDRGSYEQYF.